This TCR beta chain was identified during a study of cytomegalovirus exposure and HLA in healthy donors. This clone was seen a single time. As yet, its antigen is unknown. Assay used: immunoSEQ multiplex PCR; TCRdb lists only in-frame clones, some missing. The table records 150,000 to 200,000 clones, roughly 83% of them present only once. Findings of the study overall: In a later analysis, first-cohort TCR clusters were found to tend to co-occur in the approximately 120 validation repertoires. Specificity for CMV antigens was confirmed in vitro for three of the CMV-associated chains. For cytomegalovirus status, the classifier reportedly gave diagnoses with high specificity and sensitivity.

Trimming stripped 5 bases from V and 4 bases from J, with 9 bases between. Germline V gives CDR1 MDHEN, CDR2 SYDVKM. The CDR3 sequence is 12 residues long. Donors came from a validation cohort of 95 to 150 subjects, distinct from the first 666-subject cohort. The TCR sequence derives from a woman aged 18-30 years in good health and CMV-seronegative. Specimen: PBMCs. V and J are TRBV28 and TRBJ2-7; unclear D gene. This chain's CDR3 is CASSEPTYEQYF. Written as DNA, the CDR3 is TGTGCCAGCAGTGAACCGACTTACGAGCAGTACTTC.